This entry lists 5 T cell receptor beta chains sequenced from one sample in a study of OX40 agonist ivuxolimab in advanced cancers. Here immunoSEQ multiplex PCR was the method, and the copy in TCRdb shows in-frame clones only, minus some. The sample consists of more than 25,000 clones, around 79% of them appearing once. The sample in question was CD4+ or CD8+ T cells sorted from blood, obtained in a trial of the OX40 agonist ivuxolimab. The receptor source for this set is an adult with an advanced solid tumor such as melanoma, head and neck, liver or kidney cancer.

The genes are TRBV15 and TRBJ2-1; 8 nucleotides align to TRBD2. The CDR3 contains 16 residues. The V gene's germline CDR1 is LNHNV and CDR2 YYDKDF (reference sequence). The V segment lost 1 base and the J segment 3 bases; nucleotides outside the gene matches: 5. Here the CDR3 reads CATSRGARGVYNEQFF. The DNA for the CDR3 is TGTGCCACCAGCAGAGGAGCGCGGGGGGTCTACAATGAGCAGTTCTTC.

This clone showed up just once. Other DNA variants within this sample encode the same CDR3. The chain is built from TRBV4-1 and TRBJ1-5; tentatively, D is TRBD1 (5 bases). Germline values: CDR1 MGHRA, CDR2 YSYEKL. The V end lost 1 base, the J end lost 1 base, and 8 bases lay between the germline ends. CDR3 length: 15 amino acids. The CDR3 loop reads CASSQVTGSNQPQHF. CDR3 DNA: TGCGCCAGCAGCCAAGTTACAGGAAGCAATCAGCCCCAGCATTTT.

The rearrangement links TRBV7-9 to TRBJ1-6; TRBD1 aligns across 7 bases. CDR3 length equals 14 residues. The ends lost 5 bases at V and 7 bases at J; junction bases unmatched: 5. Germline CDR1 reads SEHNR; CDR2 reads FQNEAQ (reference sequence). CDR3 nucleotides: TGTGCCAGCAGCCCCGAAGGGGGCAATTCACCCCTCCACTTT. The encoded protein is CASSPEGGNSPLHF.

This chain uses TRBV7-2 with TRBJ2-3, with 7 bases matching TRBD2. The V gene end was trimmed by 5 bases and the J gene end by 4 bases; junction bases not matched to a gene: 15. This CDR3 comprises 17 residues. The germline gives CDR1 SGHTA, CDR2 FQGNSA. CDR3 amino acids: CASSAASGRELPDTQYF. CDR3 nucleotides: TGTGCCAGCAGCGCGGCCTCGGGGCGGGAGCTCCCAGATACGCAGTATTTT.

The rearrangement links TRBV13 to TRBJ1-2, with D perhaps TRBD1 (5 bases). Trimming pared 3 bases from V and 2 bases from J, leaving 10 bases between. Germline CDR1 reads PRHDT; CDR2 reads FYEKMQ (reference sequence). The CDR3 spans 14 residues. CDR3 protein: CASSLGEENYGYTF. In DNA form, the CDR3 reads TGTGCCAGCAGCTTGGGGGAGGAGAACTATGGCTACACCTTC.